One sample yielded the 19 T cell receptor beta chains listed below, sequenced in a study of T cell responses to AZD1222 COVID-19 vaccine. Assay: immunoSEQ multiplex PCR; the TCRdb copy retains only in-frame clones and omits some. Of fewer than 200,000 clones in the sample, 85% to 90% were seen once. Sequenced here: peripheral blood, sampled 28 days after the second dose of the MenACWY control vaccine. All receptors derive from an adult who received the MenACWY meningococcal vaccine as a control.

This sequence joins TRBV2 and TRBJ2-1, with TRBD1 identical over 8 bases. Germline values: CDR1 SNHLY, CDR2 FYNNEI. V was clipped by 1 base and J by 7 bases; unmatched bases: 3. This CDR3 region has 14 residues. The CDR3 DNA follows: TGTGCCAGCAGTGAAGAGGACAGGGAAAATGAGCAGTTCTTC. As protein: CASSEEDRENEQFF.

In this sample, this clone turned up once. This chain links TRBV5-1 with TRBJ2-5, with D perhaps TRBD1 (6 bases). The germline V gene has CDR1 SGHRS and CDR2 YFSETQ. This CDR3 spans 15 amino acids. Between the trimmed V and J ends, which lost 4 bases and 5 bases, there was a span of 18 bases. CDR3 DNA: TGCGCCAGCAGCGAGGGGAGCGGAAGGGGGGAGACCCAGTACTTC. Translated: CASSEGSGRGETQYF. Supplemented by reference TRBV5-1 and TRBJ2-5, the full variable domain reads KAGVTQTPRYLIKTRGQQVTLSCSPISGHRSVSWYQQTPGQGLQFLFEYFSETQRNKGNFPGRFSGRQFSNSRSEMNVSTLELGDSALYLCASSEGSGRGETQYFGPGTRLLVL.

The rearrangement joins TRBV15 to TRBJ1-1; D ambiguous. Trimming left V 0 bases short and J 0 bases short, with 11 bases between. This CDR3 has 16 residues. Germline assignment: CDR1 LNHNV and CDR2 YYDKDF (reference sequence). CDR3 protein: CATSREGLSLNTEAFF. In nucleotides, the CDR3 is TGTGCCACCAGCAGAGAGGGGTTATCATTGAACACTGAAGCTTTCTTT. The full variable domain, in which reference TRBV15 and TRBJ1-1 provide the parts outside the CDR3, is DAMVIQNPRYQVTQFGKPVTLSCSQTLNHNVMYWYQQKSSQAPKLLFHYYDKDFNNEADTPDNFQSRRPNTSFCFLDIRSPGLGDTAMYLCATSREGLSLNTEAFFGQGTRLTVV.

Note on this clone: Its ends do not fully match the called genes, so a read error is possible. This rearrangement joins TRBV7-8 to TRBJ1-5, with 10 bases lining up with TRBD1. The CDR3 totals 19 residues. CDR1 and CDR2 from the germline V gene are SGHVS and FQNEAQ. Here the CDR3 reads CASSYDGTGEAYSSQPQHF. The DNA of the CDR3 is TGTGCCAGCAGTTACGATGGGACAGGGGAAGCGTATAGCAGTCAGCCCCAGCATTTT.

The chain joins TRBV5-1 to TRBJ2-5; 10 positions agree with TRBD1. V was pared by 0 bases and J by 3 bases, with 8 bases of the junction left unmatched. The CDR3 has 17 residues. Germline loops: CDR1 SGHRS, CDR2 YFSETQ. The CDR3 region is CASSLDPTGTGEETQYF. The CDR3 DNA reads TGCGCCAGCAGCTTGGACCCTACCGGGACAGGGGAAGAGACCCAGTACTTC.

The chain links TRBV10-3 to TRBJ1-2; weak D call: TRBD1 (6 bases). From germline, CDR1 is ENHRY and CDR2 SYGVKD. Trimming took off 10 bases at V and 5 bases at J, with 20 bases between the two ends. This CDR3 is built from 14 residues. This CDR3 reads CATDSRTRGYGYTF. The CDR3 DNA is TGTGCCACAGACAGCAGGACGAGGGGGTATGGCTACACCTTC.

The chain recombines TRBV4-1 with TRBJ1-1; TRBD1 agrees at 9 bases. V was pared by 4 bases and J by 3 bases, with 6 bases of the junction left unmatched. There are 15 residues in the CDR3. In germline, CDR1 is MGHRA, CDR2 YSYEKL. The CDR3, as DNA: TGCGCCAGCAGCCTAGTACAGGGGGCCGACACTGAAGCTTTCTTT. It translates to CASSLVQGADTEAFF.

This chain joins TRBV2 and TRBJ2-5, with 10 bases identical to TRBD2. Germline CDR1 and CDR2: SNHLY and FYNNEI. This CDR3 is built from 15 residues. The trim removed 6 bases at V and 5 bases at J, leaving 9 bases unmatched. Here the CDR3 reads CASRGAGGPEETQYF. The CDR3 bases are TGTGCCAGCAGAGGAGCGGGAGGGCCGGAGGAGACCCAGTACTTC.

This clone was recorded a few times. The chain has TRBV28 and TRBJ1-5, with D possibly TRBD1 on 5 matching bases. Trimming cost V 5 bases and J 7 bases, with 24 bases left between them. The CDR3 length is 17 residues. The germline V gene has CDR1 MDHEN and CDR2 SYDVKM. The CDR3 reads CASSPTTRGGGRQPQHF. CDR3 DNA: TGTGCCAGCAGTCCCACCACCCGGGGGGGAGGGAGGCAGCCCCAGCATTTT. Using reference TRBV28 and TRBJ1-5 for the parts outside the CDR3, the full variable domain is DVKVTQSSRYLVKRTGEKVFLECVQDMDHENMFWYRQDPGLGLRLIYFSYDVKMKEKGDIPEGYSVSREKKERFSLILESASTNQTSMYLCASSPTTRGGGRQPQHFGDGTRLSIL.

This clone was recorded only once. The J gene is TRBJ1-2, the V gene TRBV29-1; D call uncertain. Germline CDR1 SQVTM, CDR2 ANQGSEA. CDR3 length: 13 amino acids. V lost 7 bases to trimming and J lost 5 bases, with 17 bases between them. In DNA form, the CDR3 reads TGCAGCGCCGGAGCACGAACAGCATATGGCTACACCTTC. It yields the protein CSAGARTAYGYTF.

V and J are TRBV7-9 and TRBJ2-7, with D maybe TRBD1 (5 bases). CDR1 SEHNR and CDR2 FQNEAQ come from the germline V gene (reference sequence). The CDR3 is made up of 16 amino acids. V lost 5 bases to trimming and J lost 4 bases, with 21 bases between them. The CDR3 region is CASSPLRALAGYEQYF. The CDR3 DNA sequence: TGTGCCAGCAGCCCACTAAGGGCCCTCGCAGGGTACGAGCAGTACTTC.

The chain carries TRBV10-3 and TRBJ2-7, with 12 bases aligning to TRBD2. This CDR3 has 15 amino acids. With V trimmed by 6 bases and J by 3 bases, 6 bases remained unmatched. Germline V gene data show CDR1 as ENHRY and CDR2 as SYGVKD. CDR3 sequence (DNA): TGTGCCATCAGCGCGACTAGCGGGGGAATCTACGAGCAGTACTTC. It is translated as CAISATSGGIYEQYF.

J is TRBJ2-3 and V is TRBV6-5; the match to TRBD2 covers 11 bases. This CDR3 is 14 amino acids long. Trimming at V came to 9 bases and at J to 2 bases, leaving 4 bases not matched to a gene. Germline V gives CDR1 MNHEY, CDR2 SVGAGI. CDR3 bases: TGTGCCAGGGCACTAGCGGGAGACACAGATACGCAGTATTTT. Its protein product is CARALAGDTDTQYF.

J is TRBJ1-6 and V is TRBV2, with D maybe TRBD1 (6 bases). Per germline, CDR1 SNHLY and CDR2 FYNNEI. Trimming removed 5 bases at V and 7 bases at J, with 21 bases between. The CDR3 loop spans 17 amino acids. The chain's CDR3 is CASSLSVQPGANSPLHF. The CDR3 DNA sequence: TGTGCCAGCAGTCTTTCCGTACAGCCAGGGGCCAATTCACCCCTCCACTTT.

This chain joins TRBV28 and TRBJ2-4; D is tentatively TRBD1 or TRBD2 (5 bases each). The germline V gene has CDR1 MDHEN and CDR2 SYDVKM. V lost 6 bases and J lost 0, with 24 bases in between. This CDR3 spans 19 amino acids. CDR3 in DNA: TGTGCCAGCAGCTCTCTGAGGGTGGGGCGCGGGTTAGCCAAAAACATTCAGTACTTC. This sequence encodes CASSSLRVGRGLAKNIQYF.

The rearrangement joins TRBV11-3 to TRBJ2-7; D unresolved. Trimming pared 3 bases from V and 4 bases from J, leaving 10 bases between. The CDR3 length is 13 residues. Germline V gene lookup returns CDR1 SGHNT and CDR2 YENEEA. The CDR3 protein is CASSLDPNYEQYF. DNA for the CDR3: TGTGCCAGCAGCTTGGATCCTAATTACGAGCAGTACTTC.

In its sample, this clone was seen a few times. The chain carries TRBV18 and TRBJ1-2; D not resolved. The CDR3 is 13 residues long. CDR1 is KGHSH, CDR2 LQKENI, per germline. With 5 bases removed from V and 3 bases from J, the gap between germline ends came to 10 bases. The CDR3 DNA reads as TGTGCCAGCTCATCGGTTGGGGACTATGGCTACACCTTC. Translated: CASSSVGDYGYTF.

The chain combines TRBV19 with TRBJ2-6; perhaps TRBD2 as D (5 bases). Germline V gene sequence: CDR1 LNHDA, CDR2 SQIVND (reference sequence). Trimming cost V 4 bases and J 1 base, with 11 bases left between them. The CDR3 spans 16 residues. The CDR3 region has the DNA TGTGCCAGTAGTAAAAAAGGGAGTTCTGGGGCCAACGTCCTGACTTTC. Its translation is CASSKKGSSGANVLTF.

CDR3 sequence (DNA): TGCGCCAGCAGCCAGGACAGGTACTCCTACAATGAGCAGTTCTTC. The encoded protein is CASSQDRYSYNEQFF. The J gene is TRBJ2-1, the V gene TRBV4-1; 7 bases fit TRBD1. The V gene's germline CDR1 is MGHRA and CDR2 YSYEKL. The CDR3 is made up of 15 amino acids. Trimming at V came to 3 bases and at J to 0 bases, leaving 2 bases not matched to a gene.